A selection of T cell receptor beta chains follows, all from one sample in a study of identifying expanded T cells in peripheral blood. Method: immunoSEQ multiplex PCR; TCRdb's copy keeps in-frame clones and lacks some. Of about 130,000 clones listed, roughly 90% are singletons. Sequenced input: blood. The receptors originated from a person between 18 and 75 years old in good health. Both conserved end residues are part of each CDR3. D genes are given only for firm matches.

TRBV2,NA,CASSEILGTNSPLHF
TRBV5-1,NA,CASQPGPTYNEQFF
TRBV12-5,NA,CASGLVLTPGEWDQPQHF
TRBV4-3,TRBD2,CASSLTSGEYNEQFF
TRBV6-5,NA,CASSYSPRLSETQYF
TRBV25-1,NA,CASSEKGEIYGYTF
TRBV27,NA,CASSYEQGNTEAFF
TRBV30,NA,CAWSVLGIDSPLHF
TRBV4-2,NA,CASSRGTVEGSPLHF
TRBV30,NA,CAAGNPKTETQYF
TRBV7-8,NA,CAIPGGVRDTQYF
TRBV15,TRBD1,CATSRATGGISGYTF
TRBV9,NA,CASSVYQGGGETQYF
TRBV6-1,NA,CASSEASAYEQYF
TRBV7-9,NA,CASSFGETQYF
TRBV4-3,TRBD2,CASSPTSGGLTDTQYF
TRBV2,TRBD2,CASRSSGGEYEQYF
TRBV29-1,TRBD2,CSARGGGDTQYF
TRBV10-2,NA,CASSELGWERYNEQFF
TRBV7-2,TRBD1,CASSLVGTGGSVFF
TRBV7-9,NA,CASSLAGTTYEQYF
TRBV18,TRBD2,CASSRGSNTGELFF
TRBV5-1,NA,CASSHTTGTGADTIYF
TRBV11-1,NA,CASSLQTTEQFF
TRBV19,NA,CASTQGGGIPGANVLTF
TRBV28,NA,CASSSPRGQGPEQYF
TRBV28,NA,CASSLGTQAGGAFF
TRBV7-3,TRBD1,CASTIPGQAEAFF
TRBV19,TRBD1,CASSGGTGFQPQHF
TRBV5-3,NA,CARSLAPGNNKNIQYF
TRBV19,NA,CASSMRGGPPNEQFF
TRBV28,NA,CASSGSAESQETQYF
TRBV7-6,NA,CASSRDTYTQYF
TRBV6-5,TRBD2,CASSSTSGRGPEQYF
TRBV28,TRBD1,CASSFHATLGQAYRNEQYF
TRBV12-1,NA,CASSHLDNSYEQYF
TRBV30,TRBD1,CAWNRQGSNQPQHF
TRBV18,NA,CASSPGGRYEQYF
TRBV14,NA,CASSQDLGLGEKLFF
TRBV14,NA,CASSLAGETQYF
TRBV10-3,TRBD1,CAISEQGTVNQPQHF
TRBV29-1,TRBD2,CSAPGTTYNEQFF